The rows below give T cell receptor beta chains drawn from one sample of a study of control samples from healthy donors and cancer patients. The method was immunoSEQ multiplex PCR; TCRdb's version includes in-frame clones alone and lacks a portion of them. This sample yields roughly 120,000 clones, of which around 92% are seen a single time; about two fifths belongs to the top ten. Specimen: blood. Receptors originate from a man aged 50 or older in good health. Both conserved end residues are part of each CDR3. D genes are given only for firm matches. A clone size is listed for some rows: how often the clone was seen (once, few, many), or a class if it is expanded.

>14|TRBJ1-5|NA|TRBV19|NA
CASNRGGAGQPQHF
TGTGCCAGTAACAGAGGGGGGGCGGGTCAGCCCCAGCATTTT
>19|TRBJ2-1|NA|TRBV3-1/TRBV3-2|TRBD2
CASSPIGQRGLGKGNEQFF
TGTGCCAGCAGCCCCATCGGGCAGCGGGGGTTGGGGAAAGGCAATGAGCAGTTCTTC
>16|TRBJ1-3|NA|TRBV5-1|NA
CASSLLQQGSGNTIYF
TGCGCCAGCAGTCTCTTGCAACAGGGCTCTGGAAACACCATATATTTT
>16|TRBJ2-5|NA|TRBV2|NA
CASSSTPGQIKETQYF
TGTGCCAGCAGTTCTACCCCGGGACAAATAAAAGAGACCCAGTACTTC
>14|TRBJ1-3|NA|TRBV7-9|NA
CASSLEGFGNTIYF
TGTGCCAGCAGCTTAGAGGGTTTCGGAAACACCATATATTTT
>14|TRBJ2-5|NA|TRBV19|NA
CASKTNGLGETQYF
TGTGCCAGTAAAACGAACGGGCTCGGAGAGACCCAGTACTTC
>15|TRBJ1-5|NA|TRBV15|NA
CATSAAPYSNQPQHF
TGTGCCACCAGCGCAGCACCCTATAGCAATCAGCCCCAGCATTTT
>15|TRBJ2-1|NA|TRBV2|TRBD2
CASSPTSGGGDEQFF
TGTGCCAGCAGTCCGACTAGCGGGGGAGGCGATGAGCAGTTCTTC
>14|TRBJ1-3|NA|TRBV2|NA
CASSDPREGNTIYF
TGTGCCAGCAGTGACCCCAGGGAGGGAAACACCATATATTTT
>14|TRBJ1-1|NA|TRBV7-9|NA
CASSLGRGNTEAFF
TGTGCCAGCAGCTTAGGCAGGGGGAACACTGAAGCTTTCTTT
>15|TRBJ2-3|NA|TRBV2|NA
CASGEGSLGTDTQYF
TGTGCCAGCGGAGAAGGCTCCTTGGGCACAGATACGCAGTATTTT
>15|TRBJ1-1|NA|TRBV7-6|TRBD1
CASTQGDIKNTEAFF
TGTGCCAGCACCCAGGGGGACATAAAGAACACTGAAGCTTTCTTT
>15|TRBJ2-1|NA|TRBV7-7|NA
CASSLVVGRYNEQFF
TGTGCCAGCAGCTTAGTCGTCGGCAGGTACAATGAGCAGTTCTTC
>15|TRBJ2-1|NA|TRBV5-1|TRBD1
CASSVRQGVLGEQFF
TGCGCCAGCAGCGTCAGACAGGGGGTCCTCGGTGAGCAGTTCTTC
>15|TRBJ2-7|NA|TRBV21-1|NA
CASSKAYPCSYEQYF
NA
>15|TRBJ2-5|NA|TRBV18|NA
CASSPRTGPRETQYF
TGTGCCAGCTCACCACGTACGGGGCCCCGAGAGACCCAGTACTTC
>16|TRBJ2-1|NA|TRBV5-6|NA
CASSLEYRSSYNEQFF
TGTGCCAGCAGCTTGGAATACAGGAGCTCCTACAATGAGCAGTTCTTC
>14|TRBJ1-6|NA|TRBV6-5|TRBD1
CASILTGANSPLHF
TGTGCCAGCATCCTGACAGGGGCGAATTCACCCCTCCACTTT
>15|TRBJ1-6|NA|TRBV27|TRBD1
CASSLSWDRGSPLHF
TGTGCCAGCAGTTTATCGTGGGACAGGGGTTCACCCCTCCACTTT
>14|TRBJ1-2|few|TRBV6-5|NA
CASSRQSPNYGYTF
TGTGCCAGCAGCCGACAGAGCCCTAACTATGGCTACACCTTC
>13|TRBJ2-1|NA|TRBV12-3/TRBV12-4|NA
CASRSGGSNEQFF
TGTGCCAGCAGATCTGGGGGTAGCAACGAGCAGTTCTTC
>15|TRBJ2-5|NA|TRBV24-1|NA
CATSDGRDFQETQYF
TGTGCCACCAGTGATGGGCGGGACTTCCAAGAGACCCAGTACTTC
>15|TRBJ2-2|few|TRBV5-5|TRBD2
CASRAGLAGTGELFF
TGTGCCAGCAGGGCGGGACTAGCGGGGACCGGGGAGCTGTTTTTT
>13|TRBJ2-1|once|TRBV3-1/TRBV3-2|NA
CASSPTGSNEQFF
TGTGCCAGCAGCCCTACAGGGAGCAATGAGCAGTTCTTC
>18|TRBJ2-3|NA|TRBV5-1|TRBD1
CASSTGTGGSRYSDTQYF
TGCGCCAGCAGCACCGGGACAGGGGGCTCAAGGTACTCCGATACGCAGTATTTT
>14|TRBJ1-1|NA|TRBV11-2|NA
CASSGPWGDTEAFF
TGTGCCAGCAGCGGACCCTGGGGGGACACTGAAGCTTTCTTT
>13|TRBJ2-5|NA|TRBV29-1|NA
CSVPDLLVETQYF
TGCAGCGTCCCTGACCTCTTAGTGGAGACCCAGTACTTC
>16|TRBJ1-6|NA|TRBV4-1|TRBD1
CASSPDGQGGYSPLHF
TGCGCCAGCAGCCCAGACGGACAGGGGGGTTATTCACCCCTCCACTTT
>14|TRBJ1-1|NA|TRBV19|NA
CASSIGGYRVEAFF
TGTGCCAGTAGTATTGGGGGGTATCGGGTTGAAGCTTTCTTT
>15|TRBJ1-2|NA|TRBV15|TRBD1
CATSRLQGESYGYTF
TGTGCCACCAGCAGATTACAGGGGGAAAGCTATGGCTACACCTTC
>18|TRBJ2-6|NA|TRBV10-3|NA
CAIRPHDSYSSGANVLTF
TGTGCCATCAGACCCCACGATAGTTATTCTTCTGGGGCCAACGTCCTGACTTTC
>18|TRBJ2-7|NA|TRBV4-1|TRBD1
CASSQIAAEGQDSYEQYF
TGCGCCAGCAGCCAAATAGCCGCGGAGGGACAGGACTCCTACGAGCAGTACTTC
>20|TRBJ1-2|NA|TRBV6-1|TRBD1
CASSEALRETGMGRDYGYTF
TGTGCCAGCAGTGAAGCGCTTCGGGAGACAGGGATGGGTAGAGACTATGGCTACACCTTC
>15|TRBJ1-5|NA|TRBV5-6|TRBD1
CASSLGRGTNQPQHF
TGTGCCAGCAGCTTGGGCAGGGGGACCAATCAGCCCCAGCATTTT
>15|TRBJ1-4|NA|TRBV18|TRBD1
CASSRDRAAVEKLFF
TGTGCCAGCTCACGCGACAGGGCGGCGGTTGAAAAACTGTTTTTT
>16|TRBJ2-1|NA|TRBV4-3|NA
CASSQDLALRENEQFF
TGCGCCAGCAGCCAAGATCTAGCACTAAGGGAAAATGAGCAGTTCTTC
>13|TRBJ1-6|NA|TRBV30|TRBD1
CAWRTGYNSPLHF
TGTGCCTGGAGGACAGGGTATAATTCACCCCTCCACTTT
>15|TRBJ1-3|NA|TRBV10-3|NA
CAISEHTMGGNTIYF
TGTGCCATCAGTGAACATACGATGGGGGGAAACACCATATATTTT
>13|TRBJ2-5|NA|TRBV2|TRBD1
CASKGQGQETQYF
TGTGCCAGCAAAGGACAGGGTCAAGAGACCCAGTACTTC
>15|TRBJ1-2|NA|TRBV5-1|NA
CASSGAGRTNYGYTF
TGCGCCAGCAGCGGCGCAGGGCGTACTAACTATGGCTACACCTTC
>16|TRBJ1-4|NA|TRBV27|NA
CASSPRAGATNEKLFF
TGTGCCAGCAGTCCCCGGGCGGGTGCAACTAATGAAAAACTGTTTTTT
>12|TRBJ2-3|NA|TRBV10-2|TRBD1
CASGQGADTQYF
TGCGCCAGCGGACAGGGGGCAGATACGCAGTATTTT
>15|TRBJ1-5|NA|TRBV7-8|TRBD1
CASSLGQGAGQPQHF
TGTGCCAGCAGCCTAGGACAGGGGGCGGGGCAGCCCCAGCATTTT
>15|TRBJ2-5|once|TRBV27|NA
CASRRDQISQETQYF
TGTGCCAGCAGGAGGGACCAAATTAGCCAAGAGACCCAGTACTTC
>15|TRBJ1-6|NA|TRBV9|NA
CASSFREESRSPLHF
TGTGCCAGCAGCTTCAGGGAAGAGAGTCGTTCACCCCTCCACTTT